The rows below give T cell receptor beta chains drawn from one sample of a study of shared clonotypes between healthy human individuals. Method: immunoSEQ multiplex PCR; TCRdb's copy keeps in-frame clones and lacks some. The sample consists of about 820,000 clones, around 93% of them appearing once. Sequences were obtained from naive CD8+ T cells sorted from blood. These receptors were obtained from a man younger than 45 in good health. Both conserved end residues are part of each CDR3. D genes are given only for firm matches. Clone size, where shown, is once, few, many, or a class for clones that have expanded.

CDR3 protein,CDR3 DNA,clone size,J gene,V gene,D gene
CASSLRGISYEQYF,TGTGCCAGCAGCCTCAGAGGCATCTCCTACGAGCAGTACTTC,.,TRBJ2-7,TRBV7-2,.
CASSLIGVPDTQYF,TGTGCCAGCAGTTTAATAGGTGTTCCGGATACGCAGTATTTT,.,TRBJ2-3,TRBV27,.
CASSSSWGQGRTEAFF,TGTGCCAGCAGCTCATCCTGGGGACAGGGAAGAACTGAAGCTTTCTTT,.,TRBJ1-1,TRBV11-2,TRBD1
CASSFHGERYEQYF,TGTGCCAGCAGCTTTCACGGGGAACGCTACGAGCAGTACTTC,.,TRBJ2-7,TRBV11-2,.
CASSSQARSNQPQHF,TGTGCCAGCAGTTCACAGGCTCGTAGCAATCAGCCCCAGCATTTT,.,TRBJ1-5,TRBV6-1,.
CASSSRQGRMNTEAFF,TGTGCCAGCAGTTCCCGACAGGGACGCATGAACACTGAAGCTTTCTTT,once,TRBJ1-1,TRBV27,TRBD1
CASSLVSPNEQFF,TGTGCCAGCAGCTTGGTCTCTCCCAATGAGCAGTTCTTC,.,TRBJ2-1,TRBV5-5,.
CASSTRGVPTEAFF,TGTGCCAGCAGTACCCGAGGGGTACCCACTGAAGCTTTCTTT,once,TRBJ1-1,TRBV2,.
CASSVNPHDRYF,TGTGCCAGCAGTGTCAATCCGCACGATCGGTATTTT,few,TRBJ2-3,TRBV28,.
CASSLALDFQETQYF,TGTGCCAGCAGCTTAGCTCTTGACTTCCAAGAGACCCAGTACTTC,.,TRBJ2-5,TRBV7-9,.
CASRTGNTIYF,TGTGCCAGCAGGACAGGAAACACCATATATTTT,.,TRBJ1-3,TRBV9,.
CASGSTEGHSYEQYF,TGTGCCAGCGGGTCAACGGAGGGGCACTCCTACGAGCAGTACTTC,.,TRBJ2-7,TRBV6-1,.
CASSQPGIANEQFF,TGTGCCAGCAGTCAGCCAGGAATAGCCAATGAGCAGTTCTTC,.,TRBJ2-1,TRBV28,.
CASRPVGGGPLNEQFF,TGTGCCAGCAGGCCCGTTGGGGGAGGGCCACTCAATGAGCAGTTCTTC,.,TRBJ2-1,TRBV28,TRBD2
CASSLAQGSSYEQYF,TGCGCCAGCAGCTTGGCTCAGGGGAGCTCCTACGAGCAGTACTTC,.,TRBJ2-7,TRBV5-1,.
CASSDTGGGQFF,TGTGCCAGCAGTGATACAGGGGGTGGGCAGTTCTTC,.,TRBJ2-1,TRBV28,TRBD1
CASSDNIIEQFF,TGCGCCAGCAGTGACAACATAATTGAGCAGTTCTTC,once,TRBJ2-1,TRBV10-1,.
CASSPRDRLANTEAFF,TGTGCCAGCAGCCCGAGGGACCGCCTGGCGAACACTGAAGCTTTCTTT,.,TRBJ1-1,TRBV7-9,.
CASGGQLTDTQYF,TGCGCCAGCGGGGGACAGTTAACAGATACGCAGTATTTT,.,TRBJ2-3,TRBV10-2,TRBD1
CASSLSDGYEQYF,TGTGCCAGCAGTTTGTCGGATGGCTACGAGCAGTACTTC,once,TRBJ2-7,TRBV7-3,.
CASPRQGETDTQYF,TGTGCCAGCCCCCGACAGGGAGAGACAGATACGCAGTATTTT,.,TRBJ2-3,TRBV6-1,TRBD1
CASSARLGVNGELFF,TGTGCCAGCAGCGCCCGTTTGGGGGTAAACGGGGAGCTGTTTTTT,once,TRBJ2-2,TRBV9,.
CATKKGTFAYEQYF,TGTGCCACTAAGAAGGGGACTTTTGCCTACGAGCAGTACTTC,.,TRBJ2-7,TRBV27,.
CASSLEFRGSGANVLTF,TGTGCCAGCAGCTTAGAGTTCAGGGGGTCTGGGGCCAACGTCCTGACTTTC,.,TRBJ2-6,TRBV7-2,TRBD1
CASSTASLEQYF,TGTGCCAGTAGTACGGCCTCTCTCGAGCAGTACTTC,few,TRBJ2-7,TRBV19,.
CASSPNRGSETYEQYF,TGTGCCAGCAGCCCTAACCGGGGTAGTGAAACCTACGAGCAGTACTTC,.,TRBJ2-7,TRBV7-9,.
CASTSSALQYQETQYF,TGTGCCAGCACCTCGTCGGCTTTACAATACCAAGAGACCCAGTACTTC,.,TRBJ2-5,TRBV7-9,.
CASSPPGRDGYTF,TGTGCCAGCTCACCACCGGGGAGGGATGGCTACACCTTC,.,TRBJ1-2,TRBV18,.
CASSFGQLMNTEAFF,TGTGCCAGCAGCTTCGGACAGCTCATGAACACTGAAGCTTTCTTT,.,TRBJ1-1,TRBV7-2,.
CASSKAGLNYGYTF,TGTGCCAGCAGTAAAGCAGGGTTAAATTATGGCTACACCTTC,.,TRBJ1-2,TRBV6-5,.
CAIGAGYNEQFF,TGTGCCATCGGGGCTGGGTACAATGAGCAGTTCTTC,.,TRBJ2-1,TRBV10-3,.
CASRPFDRANQPQHF,TGTGCCAGCAGGCCTTTTGACAGGGCCAATCAGCCCCAGCATTTT,.,TRBJ1-5,TRBV27,TRBD1
CASSSTDRERDEQYF,TGTGCCAGCAGCAGCACAGACAGGGAGCGGGACGAGCAGTACTTC,.,TRBJ2-7,TRBV7-9,.
CASSDRGVYNEQFF,TGCGCCAGCTCGGACAGGGGGGTCTACAATGAGCAGTTCTTC,.,TRBJ2-1,TRBV10-1,TRBD1
CASSGRGNIQYF,TGTGCCAGCTCGGGGAGGGGAAACATTCAGTACTTC,.,TRBJ2-4,TRBV27,TRBD2
CASTVGSTEAFF,TGTGCCAGCACAGTGGGATCCACTGAAGCTTTCTTT,.,TRBJ1-1,TRBV7-9,.
CASTIGPSSYNEQFF,TGTGCCAGCACTATTGGTCCTAGCTCCTACAATGAGCAGTTCTTC,once,TRBJ2-1,TRBV28,.
CASSLANPRTGYEQYF,TGTGCCAGCAGCTTAGCGAACCCTAGGACAGGCTACGAGCAGTACTTC,.,TRBJ2-7,TRBV7-9,TRBD1
CASSLLQGTGTEAFF,TGCGCCAGCAGCCTCCTACAGGGGACAGGGACTGAAGCTTTCTTT,.,TRBJ1-1,TRBV5-1,TRBD1
CARPLRANEQYF,TGTGCCAGGCCCCTCAGGGCGAACGAGCAGTACTTC,few,TRBJ2-7,TRBV5-3,.
CASSTQTGLHEQYF,TGTGCCAGCAGCACCCAGACAGGCCTTCACGAGCAGTACTTC,.,TRBJ2-7,TRBV13,.
CATSHESPGIQYF,TGTGCCACCAGCCATGAATCACCGGGAATACAGTACTTC,.,TRBJ2-4,TRBV15,.
CASSIAPSSYEQYF,TGTGCCAGCAGCATAGCTCCTAGCTCCTACGAGCAGTACTTC,.,TRBJ2-7,TRBV11-2,.
CASSERFYEQYF,TGTGCCAGCAGTGAAAGATTCTACGAGCAGTACTTC,.,TRBJ2-7,TRBV2,.